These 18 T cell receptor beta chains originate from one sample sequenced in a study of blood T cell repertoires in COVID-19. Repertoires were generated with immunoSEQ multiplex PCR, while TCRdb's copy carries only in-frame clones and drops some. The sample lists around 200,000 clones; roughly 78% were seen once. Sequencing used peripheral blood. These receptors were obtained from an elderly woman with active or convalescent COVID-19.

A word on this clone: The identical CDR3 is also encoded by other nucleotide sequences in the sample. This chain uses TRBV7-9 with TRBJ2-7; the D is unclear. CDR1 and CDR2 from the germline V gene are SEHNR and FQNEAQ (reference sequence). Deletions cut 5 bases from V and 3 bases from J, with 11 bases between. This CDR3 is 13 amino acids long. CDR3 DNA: TGTGCCAGCAGCCCTACAGAGAGCTACGAGCAGTACTTC. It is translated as CASSPTESYEQYF.

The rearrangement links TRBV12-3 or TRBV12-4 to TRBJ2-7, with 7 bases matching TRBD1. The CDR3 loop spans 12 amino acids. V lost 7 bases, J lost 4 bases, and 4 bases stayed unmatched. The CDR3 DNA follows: TGTGCCAGCACCCTACAGGGGTACGAGCAGTACTTC. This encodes CASTLQGYEQYF.

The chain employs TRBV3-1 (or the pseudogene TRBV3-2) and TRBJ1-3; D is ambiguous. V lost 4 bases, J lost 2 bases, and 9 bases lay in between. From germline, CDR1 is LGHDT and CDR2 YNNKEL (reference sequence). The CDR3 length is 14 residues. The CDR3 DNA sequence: TGTGCCAGCAGCCCCACCGTAGCTGGAAACACCATATATTTT. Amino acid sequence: CASSPTVAGNTIYF.

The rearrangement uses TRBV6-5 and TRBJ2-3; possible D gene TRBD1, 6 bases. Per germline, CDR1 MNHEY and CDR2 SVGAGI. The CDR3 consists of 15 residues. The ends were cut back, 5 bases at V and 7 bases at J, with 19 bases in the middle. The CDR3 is CASSRHLDSQNTQYF. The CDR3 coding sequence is TGTGCCAGCAGTCGCCACCTGGACAGCCAGAATACGCAGTATTTT.

Here the CDR3 DNA reads TGTGCCAGCAGCCCCACCGACAGGGTCCATGGCTACACCTTC. Amino acid sequence: CASSPTDRVHGYTF. This chain links TRBV7-9 with TRBJ1-2; TRBD1 agrees at 7 bases. V lost 5 bases to trimming and J lost 6 bases; unmatched junction nucleotides: 9. CDR1 and CDR2 (germline): SEHNR, FQNEAQ (reference sequence). The CDR3 runs 14 residues.

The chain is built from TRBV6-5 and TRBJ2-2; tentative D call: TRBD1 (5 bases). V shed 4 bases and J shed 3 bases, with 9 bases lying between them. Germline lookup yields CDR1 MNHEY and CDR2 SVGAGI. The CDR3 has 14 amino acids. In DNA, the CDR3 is TGTGCCAGCAGTTCCCAGGGTTACACCGGGGAGCTGTTTTTT. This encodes CASSSQGYTGELFF.

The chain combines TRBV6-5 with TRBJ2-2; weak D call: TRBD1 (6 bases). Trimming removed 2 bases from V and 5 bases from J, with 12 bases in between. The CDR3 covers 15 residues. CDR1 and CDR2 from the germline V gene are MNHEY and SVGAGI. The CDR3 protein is CASSYGQGRTGELFF. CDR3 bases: TGTGCCAGCAGTTACGGTCAGGGGAGAACCGGGGAGCTGTTTTTT.

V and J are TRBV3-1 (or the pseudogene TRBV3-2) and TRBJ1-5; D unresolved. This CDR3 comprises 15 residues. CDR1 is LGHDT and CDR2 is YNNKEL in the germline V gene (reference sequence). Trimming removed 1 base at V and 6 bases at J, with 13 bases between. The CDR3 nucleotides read TGTGCCAGCAGCCAAGGGCGGATCCCCGGTCAGCCCCAGCATTTT. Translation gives CASSQGRIPGQPQHF.

As DNA, the CDR3 is TGCGCCAGCAGCTTATCTCAGGGCCTACCTGGAAACACCATATATTTT. As protein: CASSLSQGLPGNTIYF. The chain joins TRBV5-1 to TRBJ1-3; perhaps TRBD1 as D (5 bases). V lost 2 bases and J 2 bases, leaving 14 bases between the germline ends. Germline CDR1 SGHRS, CDR2 YFSETQ. The CDR3 spans 16 residues.

The CDR3 protein is CASSEYRDRGRPQKGYTF. As DNA, the CDR3 is TGTGCCAGCAGTGAGTACCGGGACAGGGGGCGCCCCCAAAAAGGCTACACCTTC. The rearrangement joins TRBV6-4 to TRBJ1-2, with 12 bases aligning to TRBD1. CDR3 length: 18 amino acids. Germline values: CDR1 MRHNA, CDR2 SNTAGT. V trimming: 3 bases; J trimming: 8 bases; junction bases outside the gene matches: 16.

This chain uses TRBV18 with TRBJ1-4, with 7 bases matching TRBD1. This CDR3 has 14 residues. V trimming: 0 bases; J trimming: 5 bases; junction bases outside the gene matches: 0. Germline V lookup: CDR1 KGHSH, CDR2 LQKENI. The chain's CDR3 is CASSPPTGNEKLFF. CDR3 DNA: TGTGCCAGCTCACCACCGACAGGGAATGAAAAACTGTTTTTT.

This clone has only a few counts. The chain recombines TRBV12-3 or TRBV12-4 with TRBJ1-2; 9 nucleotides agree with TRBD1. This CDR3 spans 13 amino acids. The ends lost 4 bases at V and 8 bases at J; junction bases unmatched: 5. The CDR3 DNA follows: TGTGCCAGCAGTTCGGGACAGGGCATGGGCTACACCTTC. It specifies CASSSGQGMGYTF.

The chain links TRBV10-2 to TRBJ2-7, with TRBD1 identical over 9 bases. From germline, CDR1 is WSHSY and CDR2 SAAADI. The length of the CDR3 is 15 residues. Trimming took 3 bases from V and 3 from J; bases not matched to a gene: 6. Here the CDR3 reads CASSERTGVFYEQYF. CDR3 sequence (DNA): TGCGCCAGCAGTGAAAGGACAGGGGTCTTCTACGAGCAGTACTTC.

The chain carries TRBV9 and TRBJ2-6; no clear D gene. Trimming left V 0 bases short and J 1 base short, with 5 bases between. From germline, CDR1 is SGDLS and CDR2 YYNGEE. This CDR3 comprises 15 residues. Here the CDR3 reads CASSVDSSGANVLTF. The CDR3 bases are TGTGCCAGCAGCGTAGACAGTTCTGGGGCCAACGTCCTGACTTTC.

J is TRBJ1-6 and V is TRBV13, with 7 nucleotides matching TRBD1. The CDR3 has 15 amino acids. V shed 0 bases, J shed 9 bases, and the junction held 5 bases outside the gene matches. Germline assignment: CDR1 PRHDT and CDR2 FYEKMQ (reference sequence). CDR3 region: CASSLGQGVGSPLHF. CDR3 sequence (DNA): TGTGCCAGCAGCTTAGGCCAGGGGGTTGGTTCACCCCTCCACTTT. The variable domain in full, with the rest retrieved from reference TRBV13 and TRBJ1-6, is AAGVIQSPRHLIKEKRETATLKCYPIPRHDTVYWYQQGPGQDPQFLISFYEKMQSDKGSIPDRFSAQQFSDYHSELNMSSLELGDSALYFCASSLGQGVGSPLHFGNGTRLTVT.

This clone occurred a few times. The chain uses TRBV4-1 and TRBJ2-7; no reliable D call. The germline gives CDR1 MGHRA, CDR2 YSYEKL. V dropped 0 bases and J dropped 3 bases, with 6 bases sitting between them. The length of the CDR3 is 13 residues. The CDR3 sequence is CASSQEWLYEQYF. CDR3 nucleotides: TGCGCCAGCAGCCAAGAATGGCTCTACGAGCAGTACTTC.

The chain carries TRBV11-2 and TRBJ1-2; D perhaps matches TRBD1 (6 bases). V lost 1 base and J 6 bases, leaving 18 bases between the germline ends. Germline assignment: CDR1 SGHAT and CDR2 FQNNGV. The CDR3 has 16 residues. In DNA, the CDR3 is TGTGCCAGCAGCTTAGCCTCTAACAGGGCTTTAGATGGCTACACCTTC. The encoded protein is CASSLASNRALDGYTF.

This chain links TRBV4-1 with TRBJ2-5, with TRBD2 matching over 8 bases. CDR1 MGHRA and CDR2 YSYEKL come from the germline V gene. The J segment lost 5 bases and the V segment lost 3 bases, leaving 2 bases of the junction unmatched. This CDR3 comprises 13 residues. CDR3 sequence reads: CASSHGGEETQYF. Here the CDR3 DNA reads TGCGCCAGCAGCCACGGGGGGGAGGAGACCCAGTACTTC.